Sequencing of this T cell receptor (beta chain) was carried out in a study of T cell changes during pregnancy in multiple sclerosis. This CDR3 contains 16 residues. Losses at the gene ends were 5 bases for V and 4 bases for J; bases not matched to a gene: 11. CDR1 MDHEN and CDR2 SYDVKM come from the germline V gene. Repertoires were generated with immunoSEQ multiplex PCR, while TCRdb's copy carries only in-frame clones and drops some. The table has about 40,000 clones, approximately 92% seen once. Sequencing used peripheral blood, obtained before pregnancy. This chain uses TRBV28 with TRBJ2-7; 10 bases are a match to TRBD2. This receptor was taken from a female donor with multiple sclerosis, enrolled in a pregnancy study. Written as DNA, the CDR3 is TGTGCCAGCAGTCCCACACAGGGACTAGCGACTTACGAGCAGTACTTC. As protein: CASSPTQGLATYEQYF.